Listed here are 32 T cell receptor beta chains from one sample, sequenced in a study of vaccination effects on CD4 cells after COVID-19. TCRdb's table, derived via immunoSEQ multiplex PCR, lists solely in-frame clones and lacks some. The sample consists of over 65,000 clones, approximately 71% of them appearing once. Having been cultured for 10 days, the cells underwent CD4+ T cell isolation. The antigens these receptors bind are not known. Specimen: CD4+ T cells from PBMCs cultured without peptide, collected before COVID-19 vaccination. Every receptor here comes from a human donor who received a COVID-19 vaccine.

The J gene is TRBJ2-3, the V gene TRBV15, with TRBD2 matching over 8 bases. The V segment lost 5 bases and the J segment 9 bases; nucleotides outside the gene matches: 7. CDR3 size: 13 residues. The germline CDR1 and CDR2 sequences are LNHNV and YYDKDF (reference sequence). CDR3 DNA sequence: TGTGCCACCAGCGTTACGGGGGGGAGGACGCAGTATTTT. Residues: CATSVTGGRTQYF.

The V and J genes are TRBV24-1 and TRBJ2-3, with unresolved D. Germline values: CDR1 KGHDR, CDR2 SFDVKD. The CDR3 runs to 15 residues. V was clipped by 4 bases and J by 4 bases, with 14 bases between them. In DNA form, the CDR3 reads TGTGCCACCAGTGACCGATACCCCGCGCCAGATACGCAGTATTTT. Translation gives CATSDRYPAPDTQYF.

The rearrangement uses TRBV19 and TRBJ2-4, with a possible D match to TRBD1 (5 bases). The CDR3 is 16 residues long. The germline gives CDR1 LNHDA, CDR2 SQIVND (reference sequence). Trimming removed 3 bases at V and 3 bases at J, with 15 bases between. For the CDR3, the DNA is TGTGCCAGTAGTATGTATCAGGGCCAGGGCAAAAACATTCAGTACTTC. Protein: CASSMYQGQGKNIQYF.

The chain uses TRBV12-3 or TRBV12-4 and TRBJ2-5; D is unresolved. Trimming took off 3 bases at V and 11 bases at J, with 13 bases between the two ends. This CDR3 comprises 12 residues. CDR3 in amino acids: CASSFIGAVQYF. The CDR3 DNA reads as TGTGCCAGCAGTTTTATAGGCGCGGTTCAGTACTTC.

The chain uses TRBV9 and TRBJ1-3; D gene ambiguous. The CDR3 runs 14 residues. Germline lookup yields CDR1 SGDLS and CDR2 YYNGEE. V was trimmed by 4 bases and J by 4 bases, leaving 12 bases between them. The CDR3 region has the DNA TGTGCCAGCAGCACCCGACCCGACGGAAACACCATATATTTT. It yields the protein CASSTRPDGNTIYF.

The chain recombines TRBV24-1 with TRBJ1-2; D is perhaps TRBD1 (6 bases). Between the trimmed V and J ends, which lost 3 bases and 4 bases, there was a span of 11 bases. Germline V gene data show CDR1 as KGHDR and CDR2 as SFDVKD. The CDR3 length is 14 residues. The CDR3 nucleotides read TGTGCCACCAGTGATACAGGGAGGGCCTATGGCTACACCTTC. It yields the protein CATSDTGRAYGYTF.

This chain links TRBV5-6 with TRBJ2-1, with TRBD2 identical over 11 bases. In germline, CDR1 is SGHDT, CDR2 YYEEEE. The CDR3 consists of 14 residues. J lost 8 bases, V lost 4 bases, and 5 bases had no gene match. CDR3 region: CASSNSGGADEQFF. In DNA form, the CDR3 reads TGTGCCAGCAGCAATAGCGGGGGGGCCGATGAGCAGTTCTTC.

This chain links TRBV2 with TRBJ2-7; D gene unclear. This CDR3 has 12 amino acids. Trimming took 2 bases from V and 2 from J, leaving 4 bases between them. Germline CDR1 and CDR2: SNHLY and FYNNEI. The CDR3 protein is CASSELTYEQYV. CDR3 in DNA: TGTGCCAGCAGTGAACTTACCTACGAGCAGTACGTC.

The chain carries TRBV7-2 and TRBJ2-6, with unresolved D. The CDR3 covers 13 residues. Germline V lookup: CDR1 SGHTA, CDR2 FQGNSA. V gave up 8 bases and J gave up 3 bases, with 8 bases separating them. CDR3: CASQTGGANVLTF. The CDR3 region has the DNA TGTGCCAGCCAGACGGGTGGGGCCAACGTCCTGACTTTC.

The CDR3 spells CSAGDRVNTEAFF. CDR3 DNA: TGCAGCGCCGGGGACAGGGTGAACACTGAAGCTTTCTTT. The chain is built from TRBV29-1 and TRBJ1-1; 9 nucleotides align to TRBD1. Germline V gene lookup returns CDR1 SQVTM and CDR2 ANQGSEA. The CDR3 is made up of 13 amino acids. Trimming at V came to 7 bases and at J to 0 bases, leaving 3 bases not matched to a gene. Combining the CDR3 with reference TRBV29-1 and TRBJ1-1 gives the whole variable domain SAVISQKPSRDICQRGTSLTIQCQVDSQVTMMFWYRQQPGQSLTLIATANQGSEATYESGFVIDKFPISRPNLTFSTLTVSNMSPEDSSIYLCSAGDRVNTEAFFGQGTRLTVV.

This sequence joins TRBV7-2 and TRBJ1-5; 7 positions match TRBD1. The germline gives CDR1 SGHTA, CDR2 FQGNSA. The CDR3 is 14 amino acids. The V gene end was trimmed by 5 bases and the J gene end by 3 bases; junction bases not matched to a gene: 4. In nucleotides, the CDR3 is TGTGCCAGCAGCCCGGGACAGCTCAATCAGCCCCAGCATTTT. This sequence encodes CASSPGQLNQPQHF.

The CDR3 nucleotides read TGTGCCAGCAGTGTCAAGGGACCGCTGAGGAATGGCTACACCTTC. Protein: CASSVKGPLRNGYTF. This chain uses TRBV6-2 or TRBV6-3 with TRBJ1-2; maybe TRBD1 (5 bases). Between the trimmed V and J ends, which lost 5 bases and 6 bases, there was a span of 19 bases. The length of the CDR3 is 15 residues. CDR1 and CDR2 (germline): MNHEY, SVGEGT.

V gene TRBV10-2 combines with J gene TRBJ1-3; weak D call: TRBD1 (6 bases). V was trimmed by 6 bases and J by 0 bases, leaving 6 bases between them. The CDR3 is 13 residues long. Germline V CDR1 and CDR2: WSHSY, SAAADI. Here the CDR3 DNA reads TGCGCCAGCAGGGACAGCTCTGGAAACACCATATATTTT. It is translated as CASRDSSGNTIYF.

The rearrangement joins TRBV28 to TRBJ1-2; the D gene is possibly TRBD1 (6 bases). This CDR3 comprises 13 residues. Deletions cut 1 base from V and 10 bases from J, with 13 bases between. Germline lookup yields CDR1 MDHEN and CDR2 SYDVKM. CDR3 loop: CASSLSSTGFYTF. CDR3 DNA sequence: TGTGCCAGCAGTTTATCAAGTACAGGGTTCTACACCTTC.

This chain uses TRBV7-2 with TRBJ1-3; D unresolved. The CDR3 is made up of 13 amino acids. V was cut by 1 base and J by 4 bases, with 5 bases left in between. The germline V gene has CDR1 SGHTA and CDR2 FQGNSA. CDR3 residues: CASSLEKGNTIYF. CDR3 nucleotides: TGTGCCAGCAGCTTAGAGAAAGGAAACACCATATATTTT.

This clone was seen only a few times. This CDR3 reads CASSIVGGTEAFF. In DNA, the CDR3 is TGTGCCAGTAGTATAGTGGGGGGGACTGAAGCTTTCTTT. The chain joins TRBV19 to TRBJ1-1; the D gene is possibly TRBD1 (5 bases). Germline V gives CDR1 LNHDA, CDR2 SQIVND (reference sequence). The CDR3 covers 13 residues. Trimming removed 1 base at V and 5 bases at J, with 8 bases between.

The table lists this clone with a few counts. The CDR3 loop is CAISGQDRNEQFF. The CDR3, as DNA: TGTGCCATCAGTGGGCAGGATAGAAATGAGCAGTTCTTC. The chain recombines TRBV10-3 with TRBJ2-1; no reliable D call. V dropped 4 bases and J dropped 7 bases, with 11 bases sitting between them. This CDR3 is 13 amino acids long. The germline gives CDR1 ENHRY, CDR2 SYGVKD.

This chain uses TRBV6-5 with TRBJ2-3, with no clear D. The CDR3 is 15 amino acids. Germline CDR1 MNHEY, CDR2 SVGAGI. With 7 bases removed from V and 2 bases from J, the gap between germline ends came to 16 bases. The CDR3 nucleotides read TGTGCCAGCACCCTTTCACGGTACTACACAGATACGCAGTATTTT. It is translated as CASTLSRYYTDTQYF.

The rearrangement links TRBV5-1 to TRBJ2-2; 7 nucleotides line up with TRBD2. The CDR3 consists of 15 residues. The junction had 5 bases not matched to a gene; V was cut back by 4 bases and J by 2 bases. The germline V gene encodes CDR1 SGHRS and CDR2 YFSETQ. Here the CDR3 reads CASSVSGVNTGELFF. The CDR3, as DNA: TGCGCCAGCAGCGTGAGCGGGGTCAACACCGGGGAGCTGTTTTTT.

The chain uses TRBV27 and TRBJ2-2; D remains ambiguous. Germline V CDR1 and CDR2: MNHEY, SMNVEV (reference sequence). This CDR3 has 13 residues. Trimming took 2 bases from V and 5 from J, leaving 6 bases between them. CDR3 loop: CASSLTQTGELFF. The DNA of the CDR3 is TGTGCCAGCAGTTTAACCCAGACCGGGGAGCTGTTTTTT.

The chain carries TRBV30 and TRBJ2-2; 10 nucleotides agree with TRBD1. The CDR3 consists of 15 residues. J gave up 4 bases and V 2 bases, and 4 bases lay outside the gene matches. Looked up from germline, CDR1 is GTSNPN and CDR2 is SVGIG (reference sequence). In DNA, the CDR3 is TGTGCCTGGAGTAAGGGACAGGGGCGCACCGGGGAGCTGTTTTTT. This codes for CAWSKGQGRTGELFF.

This chain uses TRBV4-1 with TRBJ1-2; D call uncertain. From germline, CDR1 is MGHRA and CDR2 YSYEKL. This CDR3 has 16 residues. V gave up 2 bases and J gave up 5 bases, with 18 bases separating them. CDR3 amino acids: CASSQHSLSGSYGYTF. CDR3 nucleotide sequence: TGCGCCAGCAGCCAACATAGTTTGTCCGGGTCTTATGGCTACACCTTC.

The J gene is TRBJ1-5, the V gene TRBV6-6, with 10 bases fitting TRBD1. The CDR3 sequence is 15 residues long. V was clipped by 5 bases and J by 5 bases; unmatched bases: 6. CDR1 is MNHNY and CDR2 is SVGAGI in the germline V gene (reference sequence). The CDR3 reads CASSASTGGHQPQHF. The CDR3 DNA reads as TGTGCCAGCAGTGCCTCGACAGGGGGCCATCAGCCCCAGCATTTT.

The chain joins TRBV19 to TRBJ1-3; D unclear. The germline CDR1 and CDR2 sequences are LNHDA and SQIVND (reference sequence). This CDR3 contains 16 residues. V gave up 5 bases and J gave up 2 bases, with 16 bases separating them. Written as DNA, the CDR3 is TGTGCCAGTAGTCTCCGGGGAAGGGTTCCTGGAAACACCATATATTTT. Protein: CASSLRGRVPGNTIYF.

V usage is TRBV6-2 or TRBV6-3 and J usage is TRBJ2-1; 8 bases align to TRBD1. The V segment lost 2 bases and the J segment 8 bases; nucleotides outside the gene matches: 11. Germline V gene sequence: CDR1 MNHEY, CDR2 SVGEGT. CDR3 length: 16 amino acids. CDR3 sequence reads: CASSYNPRGRRDEQFF. CDR3 sequence (DNA): TGTGCCAGCAGTTACAACCCCAGGGGGCGCAGGGATGAGCAGTTCTTC.

This sequence joins TRBV19 and TRBJ2-2, with D perhaps given as TRBD1 or TRBD2 (7 bases each). Germline CDR1 LNHDA, CDR2 SQIVND (reference sequence). The CDR3 has 15 amino acids. V was shortened by 6 bases and J by 5 bases, with 16 bases between the two germline ends. CDR3 loop: CASSTGEGRTGELFF. The CDR3 DNA sequence: TGTGCCAGTAGCACAGGGGAGGGGAGGACCGGGGAGCTGTTTTTT.

The rearrangement links TRBV6-5 to TRBJ2-1; D is possibly TRBD2 (5 bases). The CDR3 sequence is 15 residues long. Germline lookup yields CDR1 MNHEY and CDR2 SVGAGI. V lost 7 bases and J 0 bases, leaving 13 bases between the germline ends. CDR3 in amino acids: CASNLGLGSYNEQFF. CDR3 bases: TGTGCCAGCAATCTAGGACTTGGCTCCTACAATGAGCAGTTCTTC.

V is TRBV3-1 (or the pseudogene TRBV3-2) and J is TRBJ2-1, with D possibly called TRBD1 or TRBD2 (5 bases each). V lost 5 bases and J lost 5, with 19 bases in between. CDR3 length: 16 residues. Germline CDR1 and CDR2: LGHDT and YNNKEL (reference sequence). Here the CDR3 DNA reads TGTGCCAGCAGCAAGCCAGGCAGGGAGTTGAACAATGAGCAGTTCTTC. Protein sequence: CASSKPGRELNNEQFF.

The J gene is TRBJ1-5, the V gene TRBV5-6, with D possibly matching TRBD1 (5 bases). V lost 1 base and J lost 5, with 16 bases in between. Looked up from germline, CDR1 is SGHDT and CDR2 is YYEEEE. There are 16 residues in the CDR3. The CDR3 region has the DNA TGTGCCAGCAGCTTGAACGGTGCCAGGGTTGATCAGCCCCAGCATTTT. Translating gives CASSLNGARVDQPQHF.

The J gene is TRBJ1-4, the V gene TRBV5-1; D might be TRBD1 (5 bases). The germline V gene has CDR1 SGHRS and CDR2 YFSETQ. The CDR3 runs to 17 residues. Trimming removed 4 bases at V and 0 bases at J, with 16 bases between. The CDR3 spells CASSPGRGTATNEKLFF. CDR3 DNA: TGCGCCAGCAGCCCCGGTAGGGGAACGGCAACTAATGAAAAACTGTTTTTT.

In its sample, this clone was seen once. Other nucleotide sequences in the sample specify the same CDR3. The gene calls are TRBV5-1 and TRBJ1-1; D gene ambiguous. There are 13 residues in the CDR3. The V and J ends lost 0 bases and 1 base respectively, with 4 bases between them. In germline, CDR1 is SGHRS, CDR2 YFSETQ. The CDR3 protein is CASSLGENTEAFF. DNA for the CDR3: TGCGCCAGCAGCTTGGGAGAGAACACTGAAGCTTTCTTT.

V usage is TRBV7-9 and J usage is TRBJ2-6; 9 bases map to TRBD1. The germline V gene has CDR1 SEHNR and CDR2 FQNEAQ (reference sequence). There are 18 residues in the CDR3. The ends lost 5 bases at V and 1 base at J; junction bases unmatched: 9. This CDR3 is CASSQGQGGKSGANVLTF. In DNA form, the CDR3 reads TGTGCCAGCAGCCAGGGACAGGGAGGGAAGTCTGGGGCCAACGTCCTGACTTTC.